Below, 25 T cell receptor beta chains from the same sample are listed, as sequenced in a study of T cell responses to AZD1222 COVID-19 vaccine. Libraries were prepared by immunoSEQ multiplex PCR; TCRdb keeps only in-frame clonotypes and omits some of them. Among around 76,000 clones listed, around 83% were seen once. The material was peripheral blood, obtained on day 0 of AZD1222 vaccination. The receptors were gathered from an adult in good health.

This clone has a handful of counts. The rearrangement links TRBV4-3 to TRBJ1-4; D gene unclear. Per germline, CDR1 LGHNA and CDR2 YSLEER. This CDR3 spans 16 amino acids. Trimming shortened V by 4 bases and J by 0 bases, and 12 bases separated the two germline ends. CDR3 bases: TGCGCCAGCAGCCCCCAGAGGTTGTCAACTAATGAAAAACTGTTTTTT. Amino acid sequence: CASSPQRLSTNEKLFF.

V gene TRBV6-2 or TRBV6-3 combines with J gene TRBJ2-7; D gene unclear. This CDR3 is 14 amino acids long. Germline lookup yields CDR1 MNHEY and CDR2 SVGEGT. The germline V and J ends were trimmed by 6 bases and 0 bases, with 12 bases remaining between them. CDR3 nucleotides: TGTGCCAGCAGCCTTAGTCGAGACTCCTACGAGCAGTACTTC. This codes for CASSLSRDSYEQYF.

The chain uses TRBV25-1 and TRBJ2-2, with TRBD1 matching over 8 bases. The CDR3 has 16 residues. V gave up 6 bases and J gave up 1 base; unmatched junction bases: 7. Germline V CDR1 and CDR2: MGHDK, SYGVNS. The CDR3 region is CASRPWGTGNTGELFF. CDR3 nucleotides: TGTGCCAGCAGACCCTGGGGGACAGGGAACACCGGGGAGCTGTTTTTT.

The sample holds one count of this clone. For the CDR3, the DNA is TGTGCCAGCAGCGTACCTTCTAGCGGAGAGACCCAGTACTTC. Translation: CASSVPSSGETQYF. The chain employs TRBV9 and TRBJ2-5; 7 bases match TRBD2. CDR1 and CDR2 from the germline V gene are SGDLS and YYNGEE. The junction had 4 bases not matched to a gene; V was cut back by 1 base and J by 4 bases. The CDR3 length is 14 residues.

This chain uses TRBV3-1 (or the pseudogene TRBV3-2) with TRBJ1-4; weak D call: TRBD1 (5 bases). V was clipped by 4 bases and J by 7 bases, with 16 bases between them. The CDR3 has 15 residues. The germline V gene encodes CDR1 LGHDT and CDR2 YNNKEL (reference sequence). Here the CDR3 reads CASSPQGRRGEKLFF. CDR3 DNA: TGTGCCAGCAGCCCACAAGGCCGAAGGGGTGAAAAACTGTTTTTT.

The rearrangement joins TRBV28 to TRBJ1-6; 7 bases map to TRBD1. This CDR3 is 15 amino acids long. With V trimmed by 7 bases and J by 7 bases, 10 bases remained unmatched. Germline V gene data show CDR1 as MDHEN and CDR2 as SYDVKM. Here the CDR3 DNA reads TGTGCCAGCACCTCCCCCGGGACAGAGAATTCACCCCTCCACTTT. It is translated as CASTSPGTENSPLHF.

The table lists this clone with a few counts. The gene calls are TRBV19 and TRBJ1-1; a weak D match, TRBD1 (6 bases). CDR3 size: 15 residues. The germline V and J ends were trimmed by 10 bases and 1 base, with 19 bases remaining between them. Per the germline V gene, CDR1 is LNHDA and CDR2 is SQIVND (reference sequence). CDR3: CATETRTAGNTEAFF. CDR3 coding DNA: TGTGCCACCGAGACCCGGACAGCGGGGAACACTGAAGCTTTCTTT.

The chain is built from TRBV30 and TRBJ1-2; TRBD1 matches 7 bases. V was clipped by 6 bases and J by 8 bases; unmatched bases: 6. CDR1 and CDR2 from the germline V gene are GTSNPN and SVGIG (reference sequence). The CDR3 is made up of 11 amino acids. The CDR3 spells CACTGEGGYTF. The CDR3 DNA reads TGTGCCTGTACAGGGGAAGGAGGCTACACCTTC.

The CDR3 sequence: CASSPRGLGTEAFF. CDR3 bases: TGTGCCAGCAGCCCAAGGGGGCTGGGGACTGAAGCTTTCTTT. V is TRBV3-1 (or the pseudogene TRBV3-2) and J is TRBJ1-1, with TRBD1 identical over 7 bases. The V gene end was trimmed by 4 bases and the J gene end by 5 bases; junction bases not matched to a gene: 7. This CDR3 is 14 amino acids long. Germline V CDR1 and CDR2: LGHDT, YNNKEL (reference sequence).

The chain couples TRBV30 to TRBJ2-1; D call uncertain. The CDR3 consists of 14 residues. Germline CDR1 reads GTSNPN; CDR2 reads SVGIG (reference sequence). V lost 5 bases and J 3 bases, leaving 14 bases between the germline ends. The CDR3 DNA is TGTGCCTGGGGCCCGGACGGCGACTACAATGAGCAGTTCTTC. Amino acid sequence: CAWGPDGDYNEQFF.

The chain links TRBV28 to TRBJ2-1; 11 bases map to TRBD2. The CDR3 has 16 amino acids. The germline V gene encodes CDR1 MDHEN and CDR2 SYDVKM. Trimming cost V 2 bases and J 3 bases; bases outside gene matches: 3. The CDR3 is CASSLGGLAVYNEQFF. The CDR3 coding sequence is TGTGCCAGCAGTTTAGGGGGACTAGCGGTCTACAATGAGCAGTTCTTC.

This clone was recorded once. The CDR3 spells CASSQTAVPSYEQYF. CDR3 sequence (DNA): TGTGCCAGCAGCCAAACAGCCGTACCGTCCTACGAGCAGTACTTC. The V and J genes are TRBV3-1 (or the pseudogene TRBV3-2) and TRBJ2-7; D is unclear. V was shortened by 2 bases and J by 1 base, with 12 bases between the two germline ends. CDR1 and CDR2 from the germline V gene are LGHDT and YNNKEL (reference sequence). The CDR3 loop spans 15 amino acids.

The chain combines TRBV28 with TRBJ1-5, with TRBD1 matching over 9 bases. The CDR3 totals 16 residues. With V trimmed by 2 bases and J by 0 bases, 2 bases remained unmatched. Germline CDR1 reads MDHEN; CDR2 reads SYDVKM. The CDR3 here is CASSLGQGYSNQPQHF. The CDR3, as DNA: TGTGCCAGCAGTTTAGGACAGGGGTATAGCAATCAGCCCCAGCATTTT.

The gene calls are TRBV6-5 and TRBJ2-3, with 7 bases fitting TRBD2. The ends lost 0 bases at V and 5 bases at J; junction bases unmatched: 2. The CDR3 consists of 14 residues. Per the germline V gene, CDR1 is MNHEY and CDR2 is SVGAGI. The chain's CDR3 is CASSYSGLRDTQYF. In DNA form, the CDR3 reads TGTGCCAGCAGTTACTCGGGACTACGAGATACGCAGTATTTT.

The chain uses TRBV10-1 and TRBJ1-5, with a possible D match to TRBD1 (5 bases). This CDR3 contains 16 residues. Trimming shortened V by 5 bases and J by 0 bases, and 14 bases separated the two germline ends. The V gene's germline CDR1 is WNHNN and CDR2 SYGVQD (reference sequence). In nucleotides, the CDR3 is TGCGCCAGCAGTCCCGGGACCGGCGATAGCAATCAGCCCCAGCATTTT. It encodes CASSPGTGDSNQPQHF.

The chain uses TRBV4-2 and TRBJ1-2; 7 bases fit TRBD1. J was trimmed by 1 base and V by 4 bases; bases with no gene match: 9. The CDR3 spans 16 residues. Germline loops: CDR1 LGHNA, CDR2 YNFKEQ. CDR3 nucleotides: TGTGCCAGCAGCCCATCCGGGACAGCTTTTAACTATGGCTACACCTTC. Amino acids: CASSPSGTAFNYGYTF.

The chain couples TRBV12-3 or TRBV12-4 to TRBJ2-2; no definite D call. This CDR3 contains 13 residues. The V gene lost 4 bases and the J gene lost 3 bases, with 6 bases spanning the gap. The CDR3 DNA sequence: TGTGCCAGCAGTTCATCGGACACCGGGGAGCTGTTTTTT. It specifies CASSSSDTGELFF.

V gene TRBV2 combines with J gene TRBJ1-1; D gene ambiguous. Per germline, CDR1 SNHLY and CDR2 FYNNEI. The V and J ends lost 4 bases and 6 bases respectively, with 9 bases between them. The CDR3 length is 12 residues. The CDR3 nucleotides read TGTGCCAGCAGTGGACCTACCCCTGAAGCTTTCTTT. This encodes CASSGPTPEAFF. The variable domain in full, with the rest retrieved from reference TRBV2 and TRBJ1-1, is EPEVTQTPSHQVTQMGQEVILRCVPISNHLYFYWYRQILGQKVEFLVSFYNNEISEKSEIFDDQFSVERPDGSNFTLKIRSTKLEDSAMYFCASSGPTPEAFFGQGTRLTVV.

The CDR3 DNA is TGTGCCAGCAGTTTAGGCAGTTTTTATTCACCCCTCCACTTT. Amino acid sequence: CASSLGSFYSPLHF. This rearrangement joins TRBV27 to TRBJ1-6; D gene ambiguous. From germline, CDR1 is MNHEY and CDR2 SMNVEV (reference sequence). V gave up 2 bases and J gave up 8 bases, with 10 bases separating them. The CDR3 has 14 residues.

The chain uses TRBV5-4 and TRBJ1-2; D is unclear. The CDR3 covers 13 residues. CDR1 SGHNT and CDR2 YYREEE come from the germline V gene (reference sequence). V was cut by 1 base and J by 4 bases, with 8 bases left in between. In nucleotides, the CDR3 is TGTGCCAGCAGCTTGAACTCTCTCTATGGCTACACCTTC. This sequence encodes CASSLNSLYGYTF.

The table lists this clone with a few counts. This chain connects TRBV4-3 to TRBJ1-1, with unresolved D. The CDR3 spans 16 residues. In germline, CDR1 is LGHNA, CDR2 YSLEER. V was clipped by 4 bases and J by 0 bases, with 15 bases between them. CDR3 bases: TGCGCCAGCAGCCGGGTTCGACCTTCGATGAACACTGAAGCTTTCTTT. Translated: CASSRVRPSMNTEAFF.

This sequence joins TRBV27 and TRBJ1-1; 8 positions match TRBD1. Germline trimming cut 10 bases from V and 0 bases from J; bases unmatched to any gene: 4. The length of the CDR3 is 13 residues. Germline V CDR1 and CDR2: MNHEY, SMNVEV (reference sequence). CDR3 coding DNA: TGTGCCACCCACAGGGGGTTGAACACTGAAGCTTTCTTT. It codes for CATHRGLNTEAFF.

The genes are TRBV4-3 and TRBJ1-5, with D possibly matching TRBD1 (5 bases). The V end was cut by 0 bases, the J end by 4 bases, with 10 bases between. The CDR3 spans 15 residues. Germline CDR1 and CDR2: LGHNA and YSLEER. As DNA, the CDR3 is TGCGCCAGCAGCCAAGATCAGACAGTTAATCAGCCCCAGCATTTT. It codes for CASSQDQTVNQPQHF.

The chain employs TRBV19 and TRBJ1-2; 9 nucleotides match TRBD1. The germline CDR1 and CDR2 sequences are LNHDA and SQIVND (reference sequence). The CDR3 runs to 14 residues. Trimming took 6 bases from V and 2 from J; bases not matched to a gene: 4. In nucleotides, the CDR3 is TGTGCCAGTAGCCCTGGACAGGGGAACTATGGCTACACCTTC. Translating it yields CASSPGQGNYGYTF. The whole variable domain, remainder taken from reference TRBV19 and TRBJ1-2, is DGGITQSPKYLFRKEGQNVTLSCEQNLNHDAMYWYRQDPGQGLRLIYYSQIVNDFQKGDIAEGYSVSREKKESFPLTVTSAQKNPTAFYLCASSPGQGNYGYTFGSGTRLTVV.

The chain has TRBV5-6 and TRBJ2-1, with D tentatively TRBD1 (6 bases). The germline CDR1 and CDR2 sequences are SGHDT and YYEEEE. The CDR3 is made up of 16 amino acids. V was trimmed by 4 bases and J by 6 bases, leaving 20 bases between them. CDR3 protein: CASSPTLGAYINEQFF. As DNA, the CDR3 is TGTGCCAGCAGCCCGACCTTGGGGGCCTATATCAATGAGCAGTTCTTC.